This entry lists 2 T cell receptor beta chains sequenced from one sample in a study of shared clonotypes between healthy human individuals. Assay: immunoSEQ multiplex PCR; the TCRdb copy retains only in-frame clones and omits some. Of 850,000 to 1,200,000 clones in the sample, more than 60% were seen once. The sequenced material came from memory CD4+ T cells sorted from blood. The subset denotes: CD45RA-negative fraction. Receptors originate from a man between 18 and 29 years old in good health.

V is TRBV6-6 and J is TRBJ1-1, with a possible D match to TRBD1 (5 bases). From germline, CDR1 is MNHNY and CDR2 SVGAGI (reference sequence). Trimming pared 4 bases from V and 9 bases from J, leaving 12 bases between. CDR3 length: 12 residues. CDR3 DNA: TGTGCCAGCAGTTCACAGGACCGAAAAGCTTTCTTT. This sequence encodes CASSSQDRKAFF.

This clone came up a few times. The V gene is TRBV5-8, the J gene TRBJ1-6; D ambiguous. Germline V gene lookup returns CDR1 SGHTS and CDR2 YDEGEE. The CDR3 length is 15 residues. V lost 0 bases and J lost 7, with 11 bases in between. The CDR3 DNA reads TGTGCCAGCAGCTTGGGAGACTCGGGAAATTCACCCCTCCACTTT. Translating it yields CASSLGDSGNSPLHF.